This is a list of T cell receptor beta chains from one sample in a study of blood T cells in healthy people across ages. TCRdb called the 5' RACE reads again in MiXCR, with one record for every CDR3 protein. The table has roughly 900,000 distinct CDR3 sequences, 45% to 50% seen once. Specimen: blood. The receptor source for this set is a man aged 30 to 39 in good health. CDR3s include the opening cysteine and the closing phenylalanine or tryptophan. D genes are given only for firm matches. Clone size is shown for a subset of rows, as once, few, many or a class of expanded clone.

>TRBJ1-2|.|TRBV29-1|.
CSVDTVNVYGYTF
TGCAGCGTTGATACAGTGAATGTCTATGGCTACACCTTC
>TRBJ1-1|.|TRBV20-1|.
CSASQQGNTEAFF
TGCAGTGCTAGTCAACAGGGGAACACTGAAGCTTTCTTT
>TRBJ2-3|TRBD2|TRBV4-1|few
CASRDPSGGTDTQYF
TGCGCCAGCCGAGACCCCAGCGGGGGCACAGATACGCAGTATTTT
>TRBJ2-1|.|TRBV4-2|.
CASSQEFIGTLEQFF
TGTGCCAGCAGCCAAGAATTCATCGGGACGCTAGAGCAGTTCTTC
>TRBJ2-2|.|TRBV4-2|.
CASSQESNYNTGELFF
TGTGCCAGCAGCCAAGAGTCAAACTACAACACCGGGGAGCTGTTTTTT
>TRBJ1-1|.|TRBV30|.
CAWTAPPEYAFF
TGTGCCTGGACAGCACCCCCAGAGTACGCTTTCTTT
>TRBJ2-5|.|TRBV19|.
CASSPYGPQGGETQYF
TGTGCCAGTAGTCCATATGGGCCACAGGGCGGCGAGACCCAGTACTTC
>TRBJ2-1|TRBD2|TRBV20-1|.
CSANPSLAGAYNEQFF
TGCAGTGCGAATCCTTCACTAGCGGGGGCCTACAATGAGCAGTTCTTC
>TRBJ2-7|.|TRBV3-1|.
CASSQDPSESSYEQYF
TGTGCCAGCAGCCAAGATCCCAGTGAAAGCTCCTACGAGCAGTACTTC
>TRBJ2-7|.|TRBV19|.
CASSIRTGTSYEQYF
TGTGCCAGTAGTATTCGTACAGGTACCTCCTACGAGCAGTACTTC
>TRBJ2-1|.|TRBV28|few
CASSFGRGNEQFF
TGTGCCAGCAGTTTCGGACGTGGGAATGAGCAGTTCTTC
>TRBJ2-6|TRBD1|TRBV6-1|few
CASSGDRYSGANVLTF
TGTGCCAGCAGTGGGGACAGATACTCTGGGGCCAACGTCCTGACTTTC
>TRBJ2-7|TRBD1|TRBV28|.
CASMVTGVEQYF
TGTGCCAGCATGGTTACAGGGGTCGAGCAGTACTTC
>TRBJ2-7|.|TRBV27|.
CASSPLSGEQYF
TGTGCCAGCAGCCCCCTAAGTGGCGAGCAGTACTTC
>TRBJ1-2|.|TRBV3-1|few
CASSQDPGPSGYTF
TGTGCCAGCAGCCAAGATCCAGGCCCGTCTGGCTACACCTTC
>TRBJ2-1|.|TRBV29-1|few
CSGRKGADRSSEQFF
TGCAGCGGCCGGAAGGGAGCCGATCGGTCCAGTGAGCAGTTCTTC
>TRBJ2-7|.|TRBV3-1|.
CASSQQPRTTNEQYF
TGTGCCAGCAGCCAACAGCCACGGACTACGAACGAGCAGTACTTC
>TRBJ2-7|TRBD2|TRBV20-1|.
CSAPIAGLSYEQYF
TGCAGTGCCCCCATAGCGGGACTATCCTACGAGCAGTACTTC
>TRBJ2-1|.|TRBV7-9|.
CASSPPETGLYNEQFF
TGTGCCAGCAGCCCGCCGGAGACGGGGCTCTACAATGAGCAGTTCTTC
>TRBJ2-1|.|TRBV10-3|few
CAISSPGRHNEQFF
TGTGCCATCAGTTCCCCCGGGAGACACAATGAGCAGTTCTTC
>TRBJ1-5|.|TRBV20-1|.
CSAPPGSNQPQHF
TGCAGTGCCCCCCCAGGGAGCAATCAGCCCCAGCATTTT
>TRBJ2-1|.|TRBV4-2|.
CASSQDSDFNRESYNEQFF
TGTGCCAGCAGCCAAGATAGTGATTTTAACAGGGAGTCCTACAATGAGCAGTTCTTC
>TRBJ2-5|.|TRBV6-5|.
CASRAYQETQYF
TGTGCCAGCAGGGCGTACCAAGAGACCCAGTACTTC
>TRBJ2-5|.|TRBV3-1|few
CASSQDNVGGMGETQYF
TGTGCCAGCAGCCAAGATAATGTAGGGGGGATGGGAGAGACCCAGTACTTC
>TRBJ1-1|TRBD1|TRBV2|.
CASSDQSRTGMNTEAFF
TGTGCCAGCAGTGACCAGTCCAGGACAGGGATGAACACTGAAGCTTTCTTT
>TRBJ2-5|TRBD2|TRBV5-1|.
CASSLGSGASNEQYF
TGCGCCAGCAGCTTGGGTAGCGGGGCTTCCAATGAGCAGTACTTC
>TRBJ1-2|TRBD1|TRBV4-1|once
CASSQGTDRVQLGYTF
TGCGCCAGCAGCCAAGGGACCGACAGGGTACAACTCGGCTACACCTTC
>TRBJ1-6|TRBD1|TRBV4-2|once
CASRSDRNLLNSPLHF
TGTGCCAGCAGGTCGGACAGGAACCTCCTAAATTCACCCCTCCACTTT
>TRBJ1-4|.|TRBV12-3/TRBV12-4|.
CASRGQLANEKLFF
TGTGCCAGCAGAGGACAATTGGCGAATGAAAAACTGTTTTTT
>TRBJ1-2|.|TRBV4-3|.
CASSQDVRGYGYTF
TGCGCCAGCAGCCAAGACGTCAGGGGCTATGGCTACACCTTC
>TRBJ2-2|TRBD2|TRBV6-7|.
CASNSKLFSGGAGELFF
TGTGCCAGCAATTCTAAGCTCTTCAGCGGGGGCGCCGGGGAGCTGTTTTTT
>TRBJ2-3|.|TRBV7-2|.
CASSSHRVLRSDTQYF
TGTGCCAGCAGCTCCCACAGGGTTCTCCGGTCAGATACGCAGTATTTT
>TRBJ2-6|.|TRBV11-1|.
CASNLQRLRDGANVLTF
TGTGCCAGCAACTTACAAAGGCTCAGGGATGGGGCCAACGTCCTGACTTTC
>TRBJ2-4|.|TRBV6-1|.
CASSEAANIQYF
TGTGCCAGCAGTGAAGCTGCCAACATTCAGTACTTC
>TRBJ2-1|.|TRBV12-3/TRBV12-4|few
CASSRSGGEQFF
TGTGCCAGCAGCCGTTCGGGTGGTGAGCAGTTCTTC
>TRBJ2-3|TRBD2|TRBV6-2/TRBV6-3|.
CASSPPLAGNTDTQYF
TGTGCCAGCAGTCCTCCACTAGCGGGGAACACAGATACGCAGTATTTT
>TRBJ1-2|.|TRBV28|.
CASRSRGKGYGYTF
TGTGCCAGCAGATCTAGGGGCAAGGGCTATGGCTACACCTTC
>TRBJ1-5|.|TRBV20-1|.
CSARGVGGSGNQPQHF
TGCAGTGCTAGAGGGGTCGGAGGTTCGGGCAATCAGCCCCAGCATTTT
>TRBJ1-5|.|TRBV20-1|.
CSLVRRGLRGGNQPQHF
TGCAGCCTGGTGAGACGGGGGCTTAGAGGAGGCAATCAGCCCCAGCATTTT
>TRBJ1-1|.|TRBV5-5|.
CASSLEISEVGTEAFF
TGTGCCAGCAGCTTGGAGATATCGGAGGTGGGCACTGAAGCTTTCTTT
>TRBJ2-7|TRBD1|TRBV20-1|.
CSVSIPGQIYEQYF
TGCAGTGTCAGCATACCGGGACAGATCTACGAGCAGTACTTC
>TRBJ2-5|.|TRBV7-2|.
CASTKGGSGETQYF
TGTGCCAGCACCAAAGGAGGAAGCGGCGAGACCCAGTACTTC
>TRBJ2-1|TRBD2|TRBV10-3|.
CAIKVAGDYNEQFF
TGTGCCATCAAGGTAGCGGGCGACTACAATGAGCAGTTCTTC
>TRBJ2-2|TRBD2|TRBV3-1|.
CASSQSLAGVSGELFF
TGTGCCAGCAGCCAGAGCCTAGCGGGAGTTTCCGGGGAGCTGTTTTTT
>TRBJ2-5|.|TRBV5-1|few
CASNSRGQETQYF
TGCGCCAGCAACTCTAGGGGCCAAGAGACCCAGTACTTC
>TRBJ2-5|.|TRBV29-1|.
CSVNQGKAETQYF
TGCAGCGTTAATCAGGGGAAAGCGGAGACCCAGTACTTC
>TRBJ2-7|TRBD2|TRBV3-1|.
CASSQASGGLYEQYF
TGTGCCAGCAGCCAAGCCAGCGGGGGACTCTACGAGCAGTACTTC
>TRBJ2-7|.|TRBV28|once
CASSSDRPSSDEQYF
TGTGCCAGCAGTTCCGACAGGCCCTCATCCGACGAGCAGTACTTC
>TRBJ2-3|.|TRBV20-1|.
CSAREAAGTDTQYF
TGCAGTGCTAGAGAGGCAGCGGGCACAGATACGCAGTATTTT
>TRBJ1-6|TRBD1|TRBV4-2|.
CASSRETGGNSPLHF
TGTGCCAGCAGCCGAGAAACAGGGGGTAATTCACCCCTCCACTTT
>TRBJ2-7|TRBD1|TRBV20-1|few
CSIRGQDSYEQYF
TGCAGCATTAGGGGACAGGACTCCTACGAGCAGTACTTC
>TRBJ1-1|TRBD1|TRBV5-6|.
CASSWRGQGRTEAFF
TGTGCCAGCAGCTGGAGGGGACAGGGAAGAACTGAAGCTTTCTTT
>TRBJ2-7|.|TRBV7-2|.
CASSLRPQEAQYF
TGTGCCAGCAGCTTACGACCCCAAGAGGCCCAGTACTTC
>TRBJ2-7|.|TRBV6-6|.
CASSPDRAGYEQYF
TGTGCCAGCAGCCCCGACAGAGCAGGCTACGAGCAGTACTTC
>TRBJ1-1|TRBD1|TRBV6-4|.
CASSATGGGTEAFF
TGTGCCAGCAGTGCAACAGGGGGAGGCACTGAAGCTTTCTTT
>TRBJ1-1|.|TRBV5-1|.
CASSYGGEGTEAFF
TGCGCCAGCAGTTATGGCGGGGAAGGCACTGAAGCTTTCTTT
>TRBJ1-2|TRBD1|TRBV27|few
CASGKTGSFYGYTF
TGTGCCAGCGGGAAGACAGGGTCTTTCTATGGCTACACCTTC